Listed here are 18 T cell receptor beta chains from one sample, sequenced in a study of T cell responses to AZD1222 COVID-19 vaccine. This table comes from immunoSEQ multiplex PCR, and its TCRdb copy is limited to in-frame clones, with some not included. Of approximately 65,000 clones listed, roughly 70% were seen once; the top ten hold about 14%. The input for sequencing was peripheral blood, taken on day 0 of AZD1222 vaccination. Source of these receptors: an adult in good health.

The genes are TRBV15 and TRBJ1-1, with D possibly matching TRBD1 (5 bases). The V end was cut by 5 bases, the J end by 0 bases, with 10 bases between. Per germline, CDR1 LNHNV and CDR2 YYDKDF (reference sequence). CDR3 length: 14 amino acids. The CDR3 loop is CATSAGTLNTEAFF. CDR3 in DNA: TGTGCCACCAGCGCCGGGACTCTGAACACTGAAGCTTTCTTT. Combining the CDR3 with reference TRBV15 and TRBJ1-1 gives the whole variable domain DAMVIQNPRYQVTQFGKPVTLSCSQTLNHNVMYWYQQKSSQAPKLLFHYYDKDFNNEADTPDNFQSRRPNTSFCFLDIRSPGLGDTAMYLCATSAGTLNTEAFFGQGTRLTVV.

The chain employs TRBV4-2 and TRBJ2-5; 12 bases fit TRBD2. V shed 0 bases, J shed 4 bases, and the junction held 12 bases outside the gene matches. The CDR3 is 19 residues long. Germline CDR1 LGHNA, CDR2 YNFKEQ. The CDR3 bases are TGTGCCAGCAGCCAAGACAGGACTAGCGGGGTTATGTTGGGAGAGACCCAGTACTTC. This gives the protein CASSQDRTSGVMLGETQYF.

This chain uses TRBV2 with TRBJ1-1; tentative D call: TRBD1 (5 bases). The CDR3 consists of 12 residues. Germline V lookup: CDR1 SNHLY, CDR2 FYNNEI. V lost 8 bases, J lost 9 bases, and 16 bases lay in between. The CDR3 here is CASLPGTWKAFF. The DNA for the CDR3 is TGTGCCAGCTTGCCTGGGACGTGGAAAGCTTTCTTT.

This CDR3 reads CASSSGTAFSYEQYF. Here the CDR3 DNA reads TGTGCCAGCAGCTCCGGGACAGCCTTCTCCTACGAGCAGTACTTC. The chain uses TRBV7-2 and TRBJ2-7; TRBD1 matches at 7 bases. This CDR3 is 15 amino acids long. V lost 4 bases and J lost 0; bases outside the gene matches: 6. Germline V lookup: CDR1 SGHTA, CDR2 FQGNSA.

This clone was detected once. The chain has TRBV6-5 and TRBJ1-2, with D maybe TRBD1 (5 bases). CDR3 length: 16 amino acids. Germline V gene data show CDR1 as MNHEY and CDR2 as SVGAGI. V dropped 0 bases and J dropped 0 bases, with 11 bases sitting between them. The CDR3: CASSYSWTLANYGYTF. The CDR3 DNA follows: TGTGCCAGCAGTTACTCGTGGACACTTGCTAACTATGGCTACACCTTC.

The V and J genes are TRBV10-2 and TRBJ2-1; the match to TRBD2 covers 9 bases. The CDR3 runs to 17 residues. V lost 6 bases, J lost 0 bases, and 9 bases stayed unmatched. Looked up from germline, CDR1 is WSHSY and CDR2 is SAAADI. The CDR3 protein is CASRLLGGGASYNEQFF. DNA for the CDR3: TGCGCCAGCAGACTACTAGGCGGGGGGGCCTCCTACAATGAGCAGTTCTTC.

J is TRBJ2-1 and V is TRBV4-3; possibly TRBD2 for D (5 bases). V dropped 6 bases and J dropped 0 bases, with 15 bases sitting between them. CDR1 is LGHNA and CDR2 is YSLEER in the germline V gene. CDR3 length: 16 residues. DNA of the CDR3: TGCGCCAGCAGTCTGGACTCCCTGAGCTCCTACAATGAGCAGTTCTTC. Amino acid sequence: CASSLDSLSSYNEQFF.

In its sample, this clone was seen once. This chain uses TRBV9 with TRBJ2-7, with unresolved D. The V and J ends lost 0 bases and 5 bases respectively, with 9 bases between them. The CDR3 is 13 amino acids. Germline values: CDR1 SGDLS, CDR2 YYNGEE. CDR3 sequence (DNA): TGTGCCAGCAGCGTAGCCGTAGCCGACGAGCAGTACTTC. Protein product: CASSVAVADEQYF. Drawing the rest from reference TRBV9 and TRBJ2-7, the complete variable domain is DSGVTQTPKHLITATGQRVTLRCSPRSGDLSVYWYQQSLDQGLQFLIQYYNGEERAKGNILERFSAQQFPDLHSELNLSSLELGDSALYFCASSVAVADEQYFGPGTRLTVT.

V gene TRBV18 combines with J gene TRBJ1-3; D call uncertain. Per the germline V gene, CDR1 is KGHSH and CDR2 is LQKENI. V lost 6 bases and J 0 bases, leaving 12 bases between the germline ends. The CDR3 runs to 15 residues. In DNA, the CDR3 is TGTGCCAGCTCGCCTAACACCGGCTCTGGAAACACCATATATTTT. Residues: CASSPNTGSGNTIYF.

This rearrangement joins TRBV5-1 to TRBJ1-5; D call uncertain. The V gene lost 1 base and the J gene lost 0 bases, with 14 bases spanning the gap. The CDR3 consists of 17 residues. Looked up from germline, CDR1 is SGHRS and CDR2 is YFSETQ. The CDR3 sequence: CASSLTPTESSNQPQHF. The CDR3 DNA reads as TGCGCCAGCAGCTTGACCCCGACGGAGAGTAGCAATCAGCCCCAGCATTTT.

The chain has TRBV5-4 and TRBJ1-6; TRBD1 might be the D (5 bases). The CDR3 contains 15 residues. The V end lost 6 bases, the J end lost 9 bases, and 19 bases lay between the germline ends. Germline-derived CDR1 and CDR2 are SGHNT and YYREEE (reference sequence). DNA of the CDR3: TGTGCCAGCAATCAACTCGGGACGCCGCGTTCACCCCTCCACTTT. Translating it yields CASNQLGTPRSPLHF.

This clone occurred once. The V and J genes are TRBV25-1 and TRBJ2-1, with 9 nucleotides matching TRBD2. V gave up 3 bases and J gave up 2 bases; unmatched junction bases: 2. The CDR3 is 15 amino acids. Germline lookup yields CDR1 MGHDK and CDR2 SYGVNS. CDR3 residues: CASSEGLATYNEQFF. In DNA, the CDR3 is TGTGCCAGCAGTGAGGGACTAGCTACCTACAATGAGCAGTTCTTC.

The chain employs TRBV20-1 and TRBJ2-1; no definite D call. V shed 6 bases and J shed 9 bases, with 12 bases lying between them. This CDR3 contains 11 residues. Germline assignment: CDR1 DFQATT and CDR2 SNEGSKA (reference sequence). The CDR3 DNA reads as TGCAGTGCGCTCCAAGGACGTGAGCAGTTCTTC. It specifies CSALQGREQFF.

V and J are TRBV9 and TRBJ2-7; 9 bases fit TRBD1. The CDR3 runs 14 residues. Germline loops: CDR1 SGDLS, CDR2 YYNGEE. V was clipped by 3 bases and J by 6 bases; unmatched bases: 7. CDR3 nucleotides: TGTGCCAGCAGCGGTACCGGGACAGGGACCGAGCAGTACTTC. It is translated as CASSGTGTGTEQYF. The whole variable domain, filled in from reference TRBV9 and TRBJ2-7, reads DSGVTQTPKHLITATGQRVTLRCSPRSGDLSVYWYQQSLDQGLQFLIQYYNGEERAKGNILERFSAQQFPDLHSELNLSSLELGDSALYFCASSGTGTGTEQYFGPGTRLTVT.

This chain joins TRBV27 and TRBJ2-4, with 7 bases identical to TRBD2. Germline CDR1 MNHEY, CDR2 SMNVEV (reference sequence). This CDR3 is 14 amino acids long. V gave up 3 bases and J gave up 1 base; unmatched junction bases: 0. Written as DNA, the CDR3 is TGTGCCAGCAGTTTGCGGGGGGCCAAAAACATTCAGTACTTC. Translating it yields CASSLRGAKNIQYF.

This chain uses TRBV27 with TRBJ2-3; no reliable D call. The germline V gene has CDR1 MNHEY and CDR2 SMNVEV (reference sequence). There are 13 residues in the CDR3. V dropped 6 bases and J dropped 0 bases, with 7 bases sitting between them. CDR3 in amino acids: CASRRTSTDTQYF. In DNA, the CDR3 is TGTGCCAGCAGACGGACCAGCACAGATACGCAGTATTTT.

The genes are TRBV28 and TRBJ1-3; D uncertain. The ends were cut back, 6 bases at V and 0 bases at J, with 12 bases in the middle. CDR3 length equals 15 residues. Germline V CDR1 and CDR2: MDHEN, SYDVKM. In nucleotides, the CDR3 is TGTGCCAGCAGCCCCCGGCGGGTCTCTGGAAACACCATATATTTT. It codes for CASSPRRVSGNTIYF.

The chain recombines TRBV18 with TRBJ1-4, with 7 bases that match TRBD1. Trimming removed 3 bases from V and 8 bases from J; junction bases left unmatched: 6. The germline CDR1 and CDR2 sequences are KGHSH and LQKENI. The CDR3 runs 14 residues. In DNA, the CDR3 is TGTGCCAGCTCACCTGACAGGGAAGAAGAAAAACTGTTTTTT. It codes for CASSPDREEEKLFF.